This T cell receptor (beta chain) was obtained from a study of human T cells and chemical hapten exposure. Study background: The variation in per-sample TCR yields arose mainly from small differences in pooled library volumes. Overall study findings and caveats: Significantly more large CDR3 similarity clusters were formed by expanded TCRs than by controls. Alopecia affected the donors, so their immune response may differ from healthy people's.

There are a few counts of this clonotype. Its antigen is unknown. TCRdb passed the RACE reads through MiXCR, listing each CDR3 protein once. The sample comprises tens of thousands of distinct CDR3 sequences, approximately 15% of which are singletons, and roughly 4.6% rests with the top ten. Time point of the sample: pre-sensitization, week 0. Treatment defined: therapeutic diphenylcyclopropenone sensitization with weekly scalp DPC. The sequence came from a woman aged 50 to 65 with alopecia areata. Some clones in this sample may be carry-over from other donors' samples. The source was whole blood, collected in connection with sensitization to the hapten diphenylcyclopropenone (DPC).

Here the CDR3 DNA reads TGTGCCTGGAGTGTACCATCCTCAGGGGAAAATCAGCCCCAGCATTTT. Translation gives CAWSVPSSGENQPQHF. The chain uses TRBV30 and TRBJ1-5; perhaps TRBD1 as D (6 bases). This CDR3 contains 16 residues. Germline CDR1 and CDR2: GTSNPN and SVGIG (reference sequence). V was trimmed by 0 bases and J by 4 bases, leaving 16 bases between them.